Listed here are 30 T cell receptor beta chains from one sample, sequenced in a study of shared clonotypes between healthy human individuals. Sequencing was performed with immunoSEQ multiplex PCR; in TCRdb, only in-frame clones are kept and a portion is missing. This repertoire shows about 2.3 million clones, around 90% found once; its top ten account for approximately 0.39%. The sample comprised naive CD4+ T cells from PBMCs. Noted subset: CD45RA+ positively selected. The origin of the receptors is a man between 18 and 35 years old in good health. Some clones in this sample may be carry-over from other donors' samples.

The CDR3 DNA is TGTGCCAGCAGCCAGGTGGGGGGATACAATGAGCAGTTCTTC. Its translation is CASSQVGGYNEQFF. The V and J genes are TRBV25-1 and TRBJ2-1, with D possibly matching TRBD2 (6 bases). The CDR3 is 14 amino acids. Trimming stripped 6 bases from V and 4 bases from J, with 13 bases between. The germline V gene has CDR1 MGHDK and CDR2 SYGVNS.

The chain carries TRBV7-9 and TRBJ2-7; 7 nucleotides align to TRBD2. The germline V gene has CDR1 SEHNR and CDR2 FQNEAQ (reference sequence). V was pared by 5 bases and J by 2 bases, with 9 bases of the junction left unmatched. The CDR3 loop spans 15 amino acids. The CDR3 DNA reads as TGTGCCAGCAGCGCCGGGAGCGGGACCACCTACGAGCAGTACTTC. Amino acid sequence: CASSAGSGTTYEQYF.

This rearrangement joins TRBV19 to TRBJ2-6; D is possibly TRBD1 (7 bases). The ends were cut back, 3 bases at V and 2 bases at J, with 11 bases in the middle. Germline V gene data show CDR1 as LNHDA and CDR2 as SQIVND (reference sequence). The CDR3 loop spans 16 amino acids. The CDR3 is CASSMGRGAGANVLTF. The CDR3 DNA follows: TGTGCCAGTAGTATGGGCAGGGGGGCTGGGGCCAACGTCCTGACTTTC.

The chain combines TRBV5-1 with TRBJ2-7, with D maybe TRBD2 (5 bases). CDR1 and CDR2 (germline): SGHRS, YFSETQ. The CDR3 is 15 residues long. Between the trimmed V and J ends, which lost 0 bases and 3 bases, there was a span of 13 bases. CDR3 in DNA: TGCGCCAGCAGCTTGGGGCCGGGAATACTCTACGAGCAGTACTTC. It translates to CASSLGPGILYEQYF.

The chain has TRBV10-3 and TRBJ2-7, with D possibly TRBD1 on 6 matching bases. CDR3 size: 15 residues. CDR1 and CDR2 (germline): ENHRY, SYGVKD. V was trimmed by 0 bases and J by 0 bases, leaving 9 bases between them. The CDR3 coding sequence is TGTGCCATCAGTGAGTCAGGGGGTATCTCCTACGAGCAGTACTTC. Protein sequence: CAISESGGISYEQYF.

The chain couples TRBV7-9 to TRBJ2-5; a weak D match, TRBD2 (6 bases). The CDR3 has 16 amino acids. Trimming took 6 bases from V and 5 from J, leaving 22 bases between them. The germline CDR1 and CDR2 sequences are SEHNR and FQNEAQ (reference sequence). In DNA, the CDR3 is TGTGCCAGCAGTCCCAGACTAGGCTTGGCACTCGAGACCCAGTACTTC. It encodes CASSPRLGLALETQYF.

The J gene is TRBJ1-5, the V gene TRBV7-9; perhaps TRBD1 as D (5 bases). This CDR3 is built from 14 residues. Per germline, CDR1 SEHNR and CDR2 FQNEAQ (reference sequence). V shed 4 bases and J shed 3 bases, with 10 bases lying between them. In DNA, the CDR3 is TGTGCCAGCAGCTCACGGGGCCCCAATCAGCCCCAGCATTTT. Translated, it gives CASSSRGPNQPQHF.

The chain combines TRBV7-2 with TRBJ2-7; 14 bases line up with TRBD2. The CDR3 totals 15 residues. From germline, CDR1 is SGHTA and CDR2 FQGNSA. With V trimmed by 4 bases and J by 5 bases, 4 bases remained unmatched. In DNA, the CDR3 is TGTGCCAGCAGCTGGGGGGGACTAGCGGGAGACGAGCAGTACTTC. This gives the protein CASSWGGLAGDEQYF.

The chain is built from TRBV27 and TRBJ2-7; TRBD1 matches 12 bases. With V trimmed by 8 bases and J by 6 bases, 11 bases remained unmatched. The CDR3 runs to 15 residues. Germline V gives CDR1 MNHEY, CDR2 SMNVEV (reference sequence). The CDR3 bases are TGTGCCAGCTTCTCCTCCGGGACAGGGGGCGCCGAGCAGTACTTC. Amino acids: CASFSSGTGGAEQYF.

DNA of the CDR3: TGCAGCGTTGATCGGGATAAGGAGACCCAGTACTTC. Translated: CSVDRDKETQYF. The chain joins TRBV29-1 to TRBJ2-5; D may be TRBD2 (5 bases). The CDR3 runs 12 residues. Germline loops: CDR1 SQVTM, CDR2 ANQGSEA. V lost 3 bases and J 5 bases, leaving 10 bases between the germline ends.

This CDR3 is CASSLPRTGGADTQYF. CDR3 nucleotide sequence: TGTGCCAGCAGTTTGCCTCGGACAGGGGGCGCAGATACGCAGTATTTT. The J gene is TRBJ2-3, the V gene TRBV28, with 11 bases fitting TRBD1. Germline V lookup: CDR1 MDHEN, CDR2 SYDVKM. There are 16 residues in the CDR3. The V and J ends lost 3 bases and 4 bases, in that order; junction bases with no gene match: 6.

The V and J genes are TRBV5-4 and TRBJ2-7; 9 nucleotides align to TRBD1. Germline CDR1 and CDR2: SGHNT and YYREEE (reference sequence). V was clipped by 4 bases and J by 6 bases; unmatched bases: 14. The CDR3 is 16 residues long. Written as DNA, the CDR3 is TGTGCCAGCAGCGAACGAACAGGGGGCGCTTGGGGCGAGCAGTACTTC. It specifies CASSERTGGAWGEQYF. Based on the CDR3 plus reference TRBV5-4 and TRBJ2-7, the full variable domain is ETGVTQSPTHLIKTRGQQVTLRCSSQSGHNTVSWYQQALGQGPQFIFQYYREEENGRGNFPPRFSGLQFPNYSSELNVNALELDDSALYLCASSERTGGAWGEQYFGPGTRLTVT.

About this clone: The same CDR3 arises from other DNA sequences in this sample as well. The chain joins TRBV6-5 to TRBJ2-3, with a possible D match to TRBD1 (6 bases). Germline CDR1 MNHEY, CDR2 SVGAGI. The CDR3 has 15 residues. Trimming removed 5 bases from V and 0 bases from J, with 12 bases in between. CDR3 DNA: TGTGCCAGCAGTCCCGGACAGACTAGCACAGATACGCAGTATTTT. It yields the protein CASSPGQTSTDTQYF.

V and J are TRBV5-1 and TRBJ2-5; maybe TRBD2 (5 bases). The V gene's germline CDR1 is SGHRS and CDR2 YFSETQ. The CDR3 runs to 16 residues. Deletions cut 4 bases from V and 5 bases from J, with 21 bases between. The CDR3 nucleotides are TGCGCCAGCAGCGCTTCTTTCGGGGAACCTGCGGAGACCCAGTACTTC. This gives the protein CASSASFGEPAETQYF.

The chain couples TRBV10-1 to TRBJ2-2; no clear D. This CDR3 is built from 14 residues. The V gene's germline CDR1 is WNHNN and CDR2 SYGVQD (reference sequence). The V end was cut by 6 bases, the J end by 6 bases, with 14 bases between. The CDR3 sequence: CASRADGTAGELFF. Here the CDR3 DNA reads TGCGCCAGCAGAGCCGACGGCACGGCCGGGGAGCTGTTTTTT.

The V call is TRBV19, the J call TRBJ2-7, with 9 nucleotides matching TRBD1. The CDR3 sequence is 16 residues long. CDR1 and CDR2 from the germline V gene are LNHDA and SQIVND (reference sequence). The V and J ends lost 9 bases and 12 bases, in that order; junction bases with no gene match: 24. Here the CDR3 reads CASNIDPGTGFEGLYF. The CDR3 nucleotides are TGTGCCAGCAATATTGACCCCGGGACAGGGTTCGAGGGGCTGTACTTC.

In this sample, this clone turned up once. This chain links TRBV6-5 with TRBJ2-2, with D hard to call. Looked up from germline, CDR1 is MNHEY and CDR2 is SVGAGI. This CDR3 is built from 11 residues. V shed 7 bases and J shed 7 bases, with 7 bases lying between them. The DNA for the CDR3 is TGTGCCAGCAAGCGCGGCGGGGAGCTGTTTTTT. Its protein product is CASKRGGELFF.

The J gene is TRBJ1-5, the V gene TRBV6-1; D may be TRBD1 (6 bases). V was clipped by 1 base and J by 3 bases, with 16 bases between them. CDR3 length: 17 amino acids. Germline CDR1 and CDR2: MNHNS and SASEGT. CDR3 amino acids: CASSEGPGGLNNQPQHF. For the CDR3, the DNA is TGTGCCAGCAGTGAAGGGCCTGGGGGCCTTAACAATCAGCCCCAGCATTTT.

The chain couples TRBV18 to TRBJ2-2, with 8 bases fitting TRBD1. This CDR3 region has 16 residues. After removal of 3 bases from V and 3 bases from J, the junction contained 6 bases not matched to a gene. Germline values: CDR1 KGHSH, CDR2 LQKENI. CDR3 sequence: CASSPRQGPDTGELFF. Here the CDR3 DNA reads TGTGCCAGCTCACCTCGACAGGGGCCGGACACCGGGGAGCTGTTTTTT.

The chain carries TRBV27 and TRBJ1-1; weak D call: TRBD1 (5 bases). The V gene's germline CDR1 is MNHEY and CDR2 SMNVEV (reference sequence). V dropped 3 bases and J dropped 7 bases, with 9 bases sitting between them. The CDR3 spans 12 residues. The CDR3 nucleotides are TGTGCCAGCAGTTTTCCGGGACTTGAAGCTTTCTTT. It codes for CASSFPGLEAFF.

Notes on this clone: The same CDR3 can be traced to other DNA sequences in this sample. This chain connects TRBV5-1 to TRBJ2-3; D possibly matches TRBD1 or TRBD2 (5 bases each). There are 11 residues in the CDR3. V was shortened by 5 bases and J by 6 bases, with 7 bases between the two germline ends. The V gene's germline CDR1 is SGHRS and CDR2 YFSETQ. The CDR3 coding sequence is TGCGCCAGCAGTTGGGGGGATACGCAGTATTTT. Amino acid sequence: CASSWGDTQYF.

The J gene is TRBJ2-5, the V gene TRBV7-8, with 11 bases lining up with TRBD2. The CDR3 runs to 16 residues. The V gene end was trimmed by 4 bases and the J gene end by 7 bases; junction bases not matched to a gene: 11. The germline gives CDR1 SGHVS, CDR2 FQNEAQ. The CDR3 spells CASSYGLAGGFGTQYF. In nucleotides, the CDR3 is TGTGCCAGCAGCTACGGACTAGCGGGTGGCTTCGGGACCCAGTACTTC. Combining the CDR3 with reference TRBV7-8 and TRBJ2-5 gives the whole variable domain GAGVSQSPRYKVAKRGQDVALRCDPISGHVSLFWYQQALGQGPEFLTYFQNEAQLDKSGLPSDRFFAERPEGSVSTLKIQRTQQEDSAVYLCASSYGLAGGFGTQYFGPGTRLLVL.

The CDR3 DNA is TGCGCCAGCAGGACTAGCGGGACAGATACGCAGTATTTT. It yields the protein CASRTSGTDTQYF. The chain has TRBV4-3 and TRBJ2-3; 10 bases align to TRBD2. V shed 6 bases, J shed 3 bases, and the junction held 0 bases outside the gene matches. This CDR3 has 13 residues. CDR1 is LGHNA and CDR2 is YSLEER in the germline V gene.

The table lists this clone with a count of one. The rearrangement uses TRBV5-1 and TRBJ2-7; the match to TRBD1 covers 9 bases. The length of the CDR3 is 14 residues. J gave up 9 bases and V 2 bases, and 9 bases lay outside the gene matches. Germline V lookup: CDR1 SGHRS, CDR2 YFSETQ. CDR3 in amino acids: CASSLRDREVSQYF. In nucleotides, the CDR3 is TGCGCCAGCAGCTTACGGGACAGGGAAGTCTCGCAGTACTTC.

V usage is TRBV6-1 and J usage is TRBJ2-3, with 10 nucleotides matching TRBD1. Looked up from germline, CDR1 is MNHNS and CDR2 is SASEGT. The CDR3 totals 14 residues. Unmatched junction bases numbered 6, after V lost 8 bases and J lost 4 bases. CDR3 sequence: CASRTGGIPDTQYF. CDR3 in DNA: TGTGCCAGCCGGACAGGGGGAATTCCAGATACGCAGTATTTT.

On this clone: Distinct nucleotide sequences in the sample also encode this CDR3. The rearrangement joins TRBV15 to TRBJ1-2; D call uncertain. The germline V gene has CDR1 LNHNV and CDR2 YYDKDF (reference sequence). The V end lost 3 bases, the J end lost 4 bases, and 6 bases lay between the germline ends. This CDR3 has 12 amino acids. CDR3: CATSRDGYGYTF. For the CDR3, the DNA is TGTGCCACCAGCAGGGACGGCTATGGCTACACCTTC.

This clone has a single count. The chain recombines TRBV5-6 with TRBJ2-2, with D maybe TRBD2 (6 bases). Germline V gene sequence: CDR1 SGHDT, CDR2 YYEEEE. Trimming shortened V by 3 bases and J by 4 bases, and 16 bases separated the two germline ends. The CDR3 loop spans 16 amino acids. The CDR3 DNA reads as TGTGCCAGCAGCTCTGCTAGCGAATGGAGCACCGGGGAGCTGTTTTTT. Its translation: CASSSASEWSTGELFF.

The chain combines TRBV27 with TRBJ1-1, with 7 bases matching TRBD1. The CDR3 loop spans 16 amino acids. The V and J ends lost 0 bases and 6 bases, in that order; junction bases with no gene match: 10. Per germline, CDR1 MNHEY and CDR2 SMNVEV (reference sequence). Written as DNA, the CDR3 is TGTGCCAGCAGTTTATCGAAGAGAGGGGGCCCGGCTGAAGCTTTCTTT. Protein product: CASSLSKRGGPAEAFF.

The chain is built from TRBV29-1 and TRBJ2-3; D perhaps matches TRBD1 (6 bases). The ends were cut back, 3 bases at V and 0 bases at J, with 10 bases in the middle. Germline values: CDR1 SQVTM, CDR2 ANQGSEA. The CDR3 length is 14 residues. The CDR3 loop reads CSVENRVSTDTQYF. CDR3 nucleotide sequence: TGCAGCGTTGAGAACAGGGTCAGCACAGATACGCAGTATTTT.

With respect to this clone: At the DNA level, this CDR3 is encoded by other sequences in the same sample as well. V gene TRBV2 combines with J gene TRBJ2-1; 9 bases are shared with TRBD1. Trimming removed 8 bases from V and 4 bases from J; junction bases left unmatched: 3. Germline assignment: CDR1 SNHLY and CDR2 FYNNEI. The length of the CDR3 is 13 residues. The DNA for the CDR3 is TGTGCCAGCCGGGACAGGGCGTACAATGAGCAGTTCTTC. The encoded protein is CASRDRAYNEQFF.